This TCR beta chain is drawn from a study of blood T cell repertoires in COVID-19. About the research overall: From T cells, B-cell-depleted T cells, or PBMCs came the material, which was cDNA or gDNA.

As processed by the authors: For nucleated cells, counts were estimated from reference gene primer amplification. Produced via immunoSEQ multiplex PCR; TCRdb's table is partial and in-frame only. The V and J calls and the clone size are those of that table, but D and trimming were determined from the DNA. The sample holds approximately 240,000 clones, approximately 92% seen once. All enrollees were about 18 to 89 years old and from fewer than 25 US areas. The CDR3 spans 16 residues. V trimming: 1 base; J trimming: 6 bases; junction bases outside the gene matches: 9. Germline V gene lookup returns CDR1 LGHDT and CDR2 YNNKEL (reference sequence).

The sequencing sample was made of PBMCs or T cells enriched from blood (not recorded which). The chain carries TRBV3-1 (or the pseudogene TRBV3-2) and TRBJ1-2; 9 bases are shared with TRBD1. This clonotype was obtained from a woman younger than 30 in a cohort exposed to, infected with or recovered from COVID-19 (not recorded which). CDR3 bases: TGTGCCAGCAGCCAAGGCACAGGGGGCCTCGAGGATGGCTACACCTTC. This translates into CASSQGTGGLEDGYTF.